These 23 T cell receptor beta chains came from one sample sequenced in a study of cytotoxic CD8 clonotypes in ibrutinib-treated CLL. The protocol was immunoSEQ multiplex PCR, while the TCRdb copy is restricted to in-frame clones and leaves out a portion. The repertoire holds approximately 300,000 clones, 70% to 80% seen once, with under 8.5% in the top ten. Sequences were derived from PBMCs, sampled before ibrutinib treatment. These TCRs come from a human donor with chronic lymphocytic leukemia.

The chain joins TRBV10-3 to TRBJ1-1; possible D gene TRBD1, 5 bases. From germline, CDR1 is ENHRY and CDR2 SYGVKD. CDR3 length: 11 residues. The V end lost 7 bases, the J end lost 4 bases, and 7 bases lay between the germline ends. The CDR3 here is CAIMGGTEAFF. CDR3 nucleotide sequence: TGTGCCATCATGGGGGGCACTGAAGCTTTCTTT.

CDR3 in DNA: TGTGCCAGCAGCGTATCAGGGCGTCTAGCCTACGAGCAGTACTTC. Translation: CASSVSGRLAYEQYF. The rearrangement uses TRBV9 and TRBJ2-7; possibly TRBD1 for D (5 bases). Germline CDR1 is SGDLS and CDR2 is YYNGEE. CDR3 length equals 15 residues. The ends were cut back, 1 base at V and 2 bases at J, with 13 bases in the middle. Complete variable domain (other parts from reference TRBV9 and TRBJ2-7): DSGVTQTPKHLITATGQRVTLRCSPRSGDLSVYWYQQSLDQGLQFLIQYYNGEERAKGNILERFSAQQFPDLHSELNLSSLELGDSALYFCASSVSGRLAYEQYFGPGTRLTVT.

The CDR3 DNA reads as TGTGCCAGCAGCTTAGCTGGCAGCACCTACGAGCAGTACTTC. It is translated as CASSLAGSTYEQYF. The chain combines TRBV7-9 with TRBJ2-7; D remains unclear. Germline V gives CDR1 SEHNR, CDR2 FQNEAQ (reference sequence). The CDR3 has 14 amino acids. V was clipped by 0 bases and J by 2 bases, with 8 bases between them.

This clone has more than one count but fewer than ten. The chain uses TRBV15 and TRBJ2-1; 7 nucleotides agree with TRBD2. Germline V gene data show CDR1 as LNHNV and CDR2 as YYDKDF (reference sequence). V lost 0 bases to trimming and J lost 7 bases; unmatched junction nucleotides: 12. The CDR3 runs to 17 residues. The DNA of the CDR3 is TGTGCCACCAGCAGAGAATCGAAGCGGGACTTCAGGAATGAGCAGTTCTTC. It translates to CATSRESKRDFRNEQFF.

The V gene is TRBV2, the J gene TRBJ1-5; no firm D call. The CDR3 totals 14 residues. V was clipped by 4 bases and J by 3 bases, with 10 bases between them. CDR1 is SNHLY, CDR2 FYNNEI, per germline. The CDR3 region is CASSGRGPNQPQHF. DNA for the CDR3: TGTGCCAGCAGTGGTCGAGGGCCCAATCAGCCCCAGCATTTT.

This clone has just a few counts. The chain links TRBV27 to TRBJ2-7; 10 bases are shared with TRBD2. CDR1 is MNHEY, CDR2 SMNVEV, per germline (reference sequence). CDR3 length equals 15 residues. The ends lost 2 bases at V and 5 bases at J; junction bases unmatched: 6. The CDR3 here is CASSLGPSGRHEQYF. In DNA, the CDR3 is TGTGCCAGCAGTTTAGGGCCTAGCGGGAGACACGAGCAGTACTTC.

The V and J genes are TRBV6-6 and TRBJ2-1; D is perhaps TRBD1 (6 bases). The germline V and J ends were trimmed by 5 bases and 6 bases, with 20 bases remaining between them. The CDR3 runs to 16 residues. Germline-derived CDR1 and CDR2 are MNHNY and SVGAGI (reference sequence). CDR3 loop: CASSPPKRGSRNEQFF. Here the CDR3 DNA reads TGTGCCAGCAGTCCTCCAAAAAGGGGGAGCCGCAATGAGCAGTTCTTC.

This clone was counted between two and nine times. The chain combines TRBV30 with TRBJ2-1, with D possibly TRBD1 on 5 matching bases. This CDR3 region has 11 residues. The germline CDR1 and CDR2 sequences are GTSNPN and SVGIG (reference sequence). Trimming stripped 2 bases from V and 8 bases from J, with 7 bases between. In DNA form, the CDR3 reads TGTGCCTGGAGTATCAGGGATGAGCAGTTCTTC. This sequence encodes CAWSIRDEQFF. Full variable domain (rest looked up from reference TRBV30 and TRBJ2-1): SQTIHQWPATLVQPVGSPLSLECTVEGTSNPNLYWYRQAAGRGLQLLFYSVGIGQISSEVPQNLSASRPQDRQFILSSKKLLLSDSGFYLCAWSIRDEQFFGPGTRLTVL.

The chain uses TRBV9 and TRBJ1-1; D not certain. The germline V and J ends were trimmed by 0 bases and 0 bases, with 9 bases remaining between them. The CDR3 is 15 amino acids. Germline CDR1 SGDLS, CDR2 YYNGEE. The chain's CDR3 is CASSVVGNMNTEAFF. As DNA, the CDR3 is TGTGCCAGCAGCGTAGTGGGCAACATGAACACTGAAGCTTTCTTT.

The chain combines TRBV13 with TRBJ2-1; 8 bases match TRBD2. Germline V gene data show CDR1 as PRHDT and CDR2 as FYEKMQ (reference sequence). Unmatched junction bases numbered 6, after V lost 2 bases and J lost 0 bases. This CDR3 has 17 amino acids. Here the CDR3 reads CASSLSSGSSSYNEQFF. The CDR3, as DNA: TGTGCCAGCAGCTTATCTAGCGGGTCTAGCTCCTACAATGAGCAGTTCTTC.

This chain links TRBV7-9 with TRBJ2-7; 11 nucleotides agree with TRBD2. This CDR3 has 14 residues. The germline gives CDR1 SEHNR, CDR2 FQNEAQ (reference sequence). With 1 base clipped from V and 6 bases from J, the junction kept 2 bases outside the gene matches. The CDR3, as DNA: TGTGCCAGCAGCTTAGGACTAGCGGGGCCCGAGCAGTACTTC. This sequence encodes CASSLGLAGPEQYF.

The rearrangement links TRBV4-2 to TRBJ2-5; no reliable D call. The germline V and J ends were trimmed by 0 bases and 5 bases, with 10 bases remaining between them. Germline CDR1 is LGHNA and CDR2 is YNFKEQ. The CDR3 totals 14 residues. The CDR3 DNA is TGTGCCAGCAGCCAAGAAGTTATCTTGGAGACCCAGTACTTC. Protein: CASSQEVILETQYF.

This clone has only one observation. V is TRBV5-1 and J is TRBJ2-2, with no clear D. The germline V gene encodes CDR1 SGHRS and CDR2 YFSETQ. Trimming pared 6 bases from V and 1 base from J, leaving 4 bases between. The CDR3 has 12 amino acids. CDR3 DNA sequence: TGCGCCAGCACACAGAACACCGGGGAGCTGTTTTTT. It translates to CASTQNTGELFF.

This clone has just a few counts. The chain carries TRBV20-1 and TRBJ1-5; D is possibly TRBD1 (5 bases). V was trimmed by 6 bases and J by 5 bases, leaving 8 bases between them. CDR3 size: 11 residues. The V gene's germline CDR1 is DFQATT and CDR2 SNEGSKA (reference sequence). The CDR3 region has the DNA TGCAGTGCCGGGGGAGATCAGCCCCAGCATTTT. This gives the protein CSAGGDQPQHF.

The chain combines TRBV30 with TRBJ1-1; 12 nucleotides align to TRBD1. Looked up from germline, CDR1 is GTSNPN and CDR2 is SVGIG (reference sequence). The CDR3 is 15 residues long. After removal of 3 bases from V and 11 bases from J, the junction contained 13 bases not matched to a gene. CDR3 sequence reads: CAWSPRWDRGQRAFF. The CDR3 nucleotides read TGTGCCTGGAGCCCCAGGTGGGACAGGGGGCAGAGGGCTTTCTTT.

The CDR3 DNA follows: TGTGCCAGCAGTTCTGGGACTGAAGCTTTCTTT. This gives the protein CASSSGTEAFF. The J gene is TRBJ1-1, the V gene TRBV6-5, with D uncertain. The CDR3 totals 11 residues. With 4 bases removed from V and 5 bases from J, the gap between germline ends came to 5 bases. Germline V lookup: CDR1 MNHEY, CDR2 SVGAGI.

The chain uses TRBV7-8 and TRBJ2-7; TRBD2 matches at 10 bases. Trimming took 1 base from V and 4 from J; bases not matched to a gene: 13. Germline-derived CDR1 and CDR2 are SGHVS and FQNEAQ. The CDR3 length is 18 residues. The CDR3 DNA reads TGTGCCAGCAGCTTAGACCCCATGGCTAGCGGGAGTACTTACGAGCAGTACTTC. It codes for CASSLDPMASGSTYEQYF.

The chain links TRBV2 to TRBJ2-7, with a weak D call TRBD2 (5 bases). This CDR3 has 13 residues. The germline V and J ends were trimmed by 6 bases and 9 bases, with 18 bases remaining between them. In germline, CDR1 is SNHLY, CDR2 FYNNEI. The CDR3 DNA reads TGTGCCAGCAGGGACGGGATAATTACGGGGCAGTACTTC. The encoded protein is CASRDGIITGQYF.

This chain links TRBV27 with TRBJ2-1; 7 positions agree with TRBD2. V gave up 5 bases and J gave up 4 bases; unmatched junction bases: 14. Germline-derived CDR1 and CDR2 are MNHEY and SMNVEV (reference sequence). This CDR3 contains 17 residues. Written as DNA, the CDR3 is TGTGCCAGCAGTACCGGGACTACCATAGACATATACAATGAGCAGTTCTTC. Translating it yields CASSTGTTIDIYNEQFF.

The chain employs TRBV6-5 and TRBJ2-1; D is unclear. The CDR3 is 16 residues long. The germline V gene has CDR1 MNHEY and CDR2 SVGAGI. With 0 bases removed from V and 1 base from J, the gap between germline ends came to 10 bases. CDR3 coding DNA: TGTGCCAGCAGTTACTCGACAATCAGATCCTACAATGAGCAGTTCTTC. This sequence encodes CASSYSTIRSYNEQFF.

CDR3 protein: CASSKGPYEGEEQYF. CDR3 DNA: TGTGCCAGCAGCAAAGGTCCCTACGAGGGTGAGGAGCAGTACTTC. This chain uses TRBV7-2 with TRBJ2-7; a weak D match, TRBD2 (5 bases). CDR1 SGHTA and CDR2 FQGNSA come from the germline V gene. Trimming stripped 5 bases from V and 7 bases from J, with 21 bases between. The CDR3 is made up of 15 amino acids.

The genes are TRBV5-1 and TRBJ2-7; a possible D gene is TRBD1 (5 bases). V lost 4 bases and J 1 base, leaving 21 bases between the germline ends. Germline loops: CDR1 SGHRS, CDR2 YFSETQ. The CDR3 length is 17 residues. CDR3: CASSPDLGVWGSYEQYF. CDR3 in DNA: TGCGCCAGCAGCCCCGATTTAGGGGTCTGGGGTTCCTACGAGCAGTACTTC.

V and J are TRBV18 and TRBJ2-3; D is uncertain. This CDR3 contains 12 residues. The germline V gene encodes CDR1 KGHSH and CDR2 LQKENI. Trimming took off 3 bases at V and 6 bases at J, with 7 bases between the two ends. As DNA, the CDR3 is TGTGCCAGCTCACCCCCGATTGATACGCAGTATTTT. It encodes CASSPPIDTQYF.